Sequencing of this T cell receptor (beta chain) was carried out in a study of OX40 agonist ivuxolimab in advanced cancers. In the study overall: Head and neck, renal cell, melanoma or hepatocellular carcinoma were the cancers that dose-escalation patients had. The group had a mean age of around 60 years, ranged from about 20 to 79, and was approximately 81% male.

The assay was immunoSEQ multiplex PCR, and TCRdb's table has in-frame clones only and misses some. Here the sample spans roughly 36,000 clones, roughly 68% being singletons. The CDR3 is 15 residues long. The sequence came from an adult with an advanced solid tumor such as melanoma, head and neck, liver or kidney cancer. Sequenced here: CD4+ or CD8+ T cells sorted from blood, sampled in a trial of the OX40 agonist ivuxolimab. The chain links TRBV21-1 to TRBJ1-6. TRBV21-1 is tagged as a pseudogene. The CDR3 sequence is CASRWSGSYNSPLHF. The CDR3 nucleotides read TGTGCCAGCAGGTGGAGCGGATCCTATAATTCACCCCTCCACTTT.